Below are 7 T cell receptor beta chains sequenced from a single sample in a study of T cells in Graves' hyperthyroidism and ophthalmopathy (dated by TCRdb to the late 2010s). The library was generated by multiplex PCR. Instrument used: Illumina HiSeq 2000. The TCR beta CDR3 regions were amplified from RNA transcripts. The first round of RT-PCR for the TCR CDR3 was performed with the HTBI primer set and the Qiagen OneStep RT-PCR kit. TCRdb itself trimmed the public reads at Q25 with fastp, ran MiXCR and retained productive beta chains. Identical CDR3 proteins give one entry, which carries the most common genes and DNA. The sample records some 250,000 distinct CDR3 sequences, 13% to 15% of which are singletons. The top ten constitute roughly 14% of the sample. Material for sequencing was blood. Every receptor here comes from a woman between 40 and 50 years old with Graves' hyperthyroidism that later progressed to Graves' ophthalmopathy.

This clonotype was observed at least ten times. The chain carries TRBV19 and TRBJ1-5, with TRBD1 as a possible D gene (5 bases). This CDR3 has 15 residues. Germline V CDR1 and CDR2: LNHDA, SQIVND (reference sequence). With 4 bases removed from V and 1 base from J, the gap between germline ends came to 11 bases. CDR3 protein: CASSTRRDSNQPQHF. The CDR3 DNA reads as TGTGCCAGTAGTACCCGAAGGGACAGCAATCAGCCCCAGCATTTT.

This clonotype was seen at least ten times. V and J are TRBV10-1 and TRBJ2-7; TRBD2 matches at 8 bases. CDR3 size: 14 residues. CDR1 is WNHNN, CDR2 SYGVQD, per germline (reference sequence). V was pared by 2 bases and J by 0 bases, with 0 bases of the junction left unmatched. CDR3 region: CASSEGTSSYEQYF. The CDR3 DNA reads TGCGCCAGCAGTGAGGGGACTAGCTCCTACGAGCAGTACTTC.

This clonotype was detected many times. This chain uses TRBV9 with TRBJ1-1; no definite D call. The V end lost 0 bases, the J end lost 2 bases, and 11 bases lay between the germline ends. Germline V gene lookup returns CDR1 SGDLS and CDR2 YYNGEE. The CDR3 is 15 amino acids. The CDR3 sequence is CASSVGTNPNTEAFF. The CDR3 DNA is TGTGCCAGCAGCGTAGGAACAAATCCAAACACTGAAGCTTTCTTT. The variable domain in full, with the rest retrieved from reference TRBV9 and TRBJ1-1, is DSGVTQTPKHLITATGQRVTLRCSPRSGDLSVYWYQQSLDQGLQFLIQYYNGEERAKGNILERFSAQQFPDLHSELNLSSLELGDSALYFCASSVGTNPNTEAFFGQGTRLTVV.

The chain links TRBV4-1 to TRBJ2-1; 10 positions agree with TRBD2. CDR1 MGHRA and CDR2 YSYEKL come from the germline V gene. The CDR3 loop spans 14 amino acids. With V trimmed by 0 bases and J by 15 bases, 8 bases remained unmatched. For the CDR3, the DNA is TGCGCCAGCAGCCAAGAGCGCCTAGCGGGAGATAGGTTCTTC. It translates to CASSQERLAGDRFF.

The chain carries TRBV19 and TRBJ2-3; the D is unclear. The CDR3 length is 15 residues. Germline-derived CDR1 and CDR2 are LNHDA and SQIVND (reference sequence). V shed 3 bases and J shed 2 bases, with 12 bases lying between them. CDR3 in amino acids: CASSIGRTTTDTQYF. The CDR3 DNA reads TGTGCCAGTAGTATTGGCAGGACCACCACAGATACGCAGTATTTT.

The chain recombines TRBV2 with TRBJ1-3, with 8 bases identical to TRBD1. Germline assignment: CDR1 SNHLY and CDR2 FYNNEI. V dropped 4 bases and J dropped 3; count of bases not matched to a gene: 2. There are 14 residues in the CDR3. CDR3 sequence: CASSVRGHGNTIYF. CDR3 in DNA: TGTGCCAGCAGTGTCAGGGGGCATGGAAACACCATATATTTT.

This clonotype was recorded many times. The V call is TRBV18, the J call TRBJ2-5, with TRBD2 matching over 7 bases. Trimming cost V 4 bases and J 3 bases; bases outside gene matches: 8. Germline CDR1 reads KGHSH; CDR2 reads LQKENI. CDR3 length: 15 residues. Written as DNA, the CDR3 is TGTGCCAGCTCACTTACGGGACTATCAAAAGAGACCCAGTACTTC. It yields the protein CASSLTGLSKETQYF.